Presented here are 20 T cell receptor beta chains from one specimen sequenced in a study of T-cell reconstitution after alpha-beta-depleted transplantation in children. As it was prepared, the TCRbeta library received unique molecular identifiers. TCRdb re-called the PCR reads with MiXCR, one entry per CDR3 protein. The table has 200,000 to 250,000 distinct CDR3 sequences, approximately 11% seen once. The sample was PBMCs, taken before TCRalphabeta/CD19-depleted stem cell transplant. These TCRs come from a child younger than two with acute myeloid leukemia, due to receive a stem cell transplant.

At least ten counts were recorded for this clonotype. The rearrangement links TRBV10-3 to TRBJ1-6, with 9 nucleotides matching TRBD1. Looked up from germline, CDR1 is ENHRY and CDR2 is SYGVKD. This CDR3 spans 16 amino acids. The trim removed 4 bases at V and 8 bases at J, leaving 9 bases unmatched. The CDR3 reads CAISAYRDRVDSPLHF. In DNA, the CDR3 is TGTGCCATCAGTGCTTACCGGGACAGGGTTGATTCACCCCTCCACTTT.

This clonotype was counted ten times or more. Its ends do not fully match the called genes, so a read error is possible. The chain joins TRBV20-1 to TRBJ2-7, with D possibly TRBD2 on 6 matching bases. In germline, CDR1 is DFQATT, CDR2 SNEGSKA (reference sequence). This CDR3 has 14 amino acids. As DNA, the CDR3 is TGCAGTGCCAGAGGACTAACGAGCTCCTACGAGCAGTACTTC. It encodes CSARGLTSSYEQYF.

This clonotype was seen repeatedly, ten times or more. The chain joins TRBV29-1 to TRBJ2-5; D not certain. Germline values: CDR1 SQVTM, CDR2 ANQGSEA. This CDR3 comprises 13 residues. Trimming removed 0 bases from V and 5 bases from J, with 10 bases in between. CDR3 in DNA: TGCAGCGTTGAAGAGGAGATCAGGGAGACCCAGTACTTC. It is translated as CSVEEEIRETQYF.

This clonotype was observed many times. The chain has TRBV10-3 and TRBJ2-7, with 7 bases aligning to TRBD2. This CDR3 is built from 14 residues. With 2 bases clipped from V and 4 bases from J, the junction kept 5 bases outside the gene matches. Germline V gives CDR1 ENHRY, CDR2 SYGVKD. The CDR3 DNA reads as TGTGCCATCAGTGAGGGGGGGGACGGGTACGAGCAGTACTTC. Its translation: CAISEGGDGYEQYF.

The table lists this clonotype with many counts. This chain uses TRBV7-6 with TRBJ1-1, with D possibly TRBD1 on 5 matching bases. Germline V gene lookup returns CDR1 SGHVS and CDR2 FNYEAQ. The CDR3 has 17 residues. The germline V and J ends were trimmed by 5 bases and 2 bases, with 21 bases remaining between them. The CDR3 loop reads CASSHQWGSATNTEAFF. CDR3 in DNA: TGTGCCAGCAGCCACCAATGGGGGTCGGCGACAAACACTGAAGCTTTCTTT.

This clonotype was found many times. The V gene is TRBV12-3 or TRBV12-4, the J gene TRBJ1-2, with D unresolved. The V and J ends lost 6 bases and 2 bases respectively, with 16 bases between them. The length of the CDR3 is 15 residues. The CDR3 loop is CASSEPSRHNYGYTF. The CDR3 DNA reads as TGTGCCAGCAGCGAGCCCTCAAGGCACAACTATGGCTACACCTTC.

A note on this clonotype: This may be a read error, as it is one base from a much larger clone. This chain uses TRBV6-1 with TRBJ2-7; tentative D call: TRBD2 (5 bases). The CDR3 loop spans 16 amino acids. Germline V CDR1 and CDR2: MNHNS, SASEGT. For the CDR3, the DNA is TGTGCCAGCAGTGCACTCCGCGTGACTACCAACTACGGGCAGTACTTC. Amino acids: CASSALRVTTNYGQYF.

Many counts were recorded for this clonotype. The chain carries TRBV5-1 and TRBJ1-1; 11 nucleotides align to TRBD1. The length of the CDR3 is 13 residues. V shed 4 bases, J shed 9 bases, and the junction held 5 bases outside the gene matches. From germline, CDR1 is SGHRS and CDR2 YFSETQ. The CDR3 sequence: CASSQGTGGKAFF. DNA for the CDR3: TGCGCCAGCAGCCAAGGGACAGGGGGAAAAGCTTTCTTT.

Many counts were recorded for this clonotype. The V and J genes are TRBV7-3 and TRBJ2-2; 11 positions match TRBD2. The CDR3 sequence is 16 residues long. Germline CDR1 and CDR2: SGHTA and FQGTGA. The junction had 6 bases not matched to a gene; V was cut back by 5 bases and J by 4 bases. The CDR3 coding sequence is TGTGCCAGCAGCCCGGTAGCGGGAGGGATCACCGGGGAGCTGTTTTTT. Amino acid sequence: CASSPVAGGITGELFF. Together with reference TRBV7-3 and TRBJ2-2, the CDR3 gives the full variable domain: GAGVSQTPSNKVTEKGKYVELRCDPISGHTALYWYRQSLGQGPEFLIYFQGTGAADDSGLPNDRFFAVRPEGSVSTLKIQRTERGDSAVYLCASSPVAGGITGELFFGEGSRLTVL.

CDR3 loop: CARSTQRPGLAPLHF. The CDR3 DNA follows: TGTGCCCGCAGCACCCAAAGACCGGGCCTGGCACCCCTCCACTTT. The chain combines TRBV21-1 with TRBJ1-6. TRBV21-1 is a documented pseudogene. The CDR3 contains 15 residues.

This clonotype was observed once. The chain has TRBV27 and TRBJ2-3; D gene uncertain. Germline V lookup: CDR1 MNHEY, CDR2 SMNVEV (reference sequence). With 7 bases removed from V and 6 bases from J, the gap between germline ends came to 5 bases. This CDR3 is built from 10 residues. CDR3 bases: TGTGCCAGCATGGGGGATACGCAGTATTTT. Translating it yields CASMGDTQYF.

In this sample, this clonotype turned up many times. The rearrangement links TRBV12-3 or TRBV12-4 to TRBJ1-5, with TRBD1 identical over 9 bases. Trimming took 4 bases from V and 2 from J; bases not matched to a gene: 3. This CDR3 region has 15 residues. CDR3 in amino acids: CASSSRTGGNQPQHF. The CDR3, as DNA: TGTGCCAGCAGTTCCCGGACAGGGGGCAATCAGCCCCAGCATTTT.

This clonotype was observed at least ten times. This chain joins TRBV7-8 and TRBJ2-2, with D perhaps matching TRBD1 or TRBD2 (5 bases each). The CDR3 is 16 residues long. V lost 0 bases, J lost 3 bases, and 11 bases lay in between. CDR1 is SGHVS, CDR2 FQNEAQ, per germline. CDR3 loop: CASSLALRGHTGELFF. The DNA for the CDR3 is TGTGCCAGCAGCTTAGCGCTCCGGGGCCACACCGGGGAGCTGTTTTTT.

This clonotype appeared many times. The gene calls are TRBV5-1 and TRBJ2-2, with 9 bases that match TRBD2. The CDR3 contains 14 residues. Germline lookup yields CDR1 SGHRS and CDR2 YFSETQ. The J segment lost 5 bases and the V segment lost 2 bases, leaving 1 base of the junction unmatched. As DNA, the CDR3 is TGCGCCAGCAGCTTAACTAGCGGGACCGGGGAGCTGTTTTTT. Translation gives CASSLTSGTGELFF.

The chain recombines TRBV10-2 with TRBJ2-7; 8 bases agree with TRBD2. The junction had 8 bases not matched to a gene; V was cut back by 7 bases and J by 3 bases. This CDR3 is 14 amino acids long. Per germline, CDR1 WSHSY and CDR2 SAAADI. The CDR3 loop is CASNPTSEYYEQYF. In DNA, the CDR3 is TGCGCCAGCAATCCGACTAGCGAATACTACGAGCAGTACTTC.

In this sample, this clonotype turned up many times. This chain uses TRBV28 with TRBJ2-7; 8 bases align to TRBD1. V lost 6 bases and J lost 5; bases outside the gene matches: 6. The CDR3 loop spans 13 amino acids. Germline CDR1 MDHEN, CDR2 SYDVKM. The CDR3 here is CASRRQGRHEQYF. The CDR3 bases are TGTGCCAGCAGGCGACAGGGGCGCCACGAGCAGTACTTC.

This clonotype was observed at least ten times. This chain uses TRBV7-2 with TRBJ1-3, with 8 bases that match TRBD1. V gave up 5 bases and J gave up 9 bases; unmatched junction bases: 9. The CDR3 runs to 14 residues. Germline V CDR1 and CDR2: SGHTA, FQGNSA. The CDR3 sequence is CASSVNQGAGTIYF. As DNA, the CDR3 is TGTGCCAGCAGCGTGAACCAGGGGGCGGGCACCATATATTTT. The variable domain in full, completed from reference TRBV7-2 and TRBJ1-3, reads GAGVSQSPSNKVTEKGKDVELRCDPISGHTALYWYRQSLGQGLEFLIYFQGNSAPDKSGLPSDRFSAERTGGSVSTLTIQRTQQEDSAVYLCASSVNQGAGTIYFGEGSWLTVV.

This clonotype was counted many times. V usage is TRBV7-3 and J usage is TRBJ2-1; D gene unclear. The V end lost 2 bases, the J end lost 4 bases, and 12 bases lay between the germline ends. From germline, CDR1 is SGHTA and CDR2 FQGTGA. The CDR3 extends over 15 amino acids. The CDR3 loop reads CASSLGSSKYNEQFF. DNA for the CDR3: TGTGCCAGCAGCTTAGGTTCCTCTAAGTACAATGAGCAGTTCTTC.

This clonotype has at least ten counts. The gene calls are TRBV20-1 and TRBJ2-7; 13 bases match TRBD2. The junction had 3 bases not matched to a gene; V was cut back by 4 bases and J by 3 bases. Looked up from germline, CDR1 is DFQATT and CDR2 is SNEGSKA (reference sequence). The CDR3 is made up of 14 amino acids. The CDR3 protein is CSATGLAGDYEQYF. CDR3 sequence (DNA): TGCAGTGCTACCGGACTAGCGGGAGACTACGAGCAGTACTTC.

This clonotype appeared many times. This rearrangement joins TRBV12-3 or TRBV12-4 to TRBJ2-1; D is ambiguous. The CDR3 has 17 residues. Trimming took off 1 base at V and 2 bases at J, with 15 bases between the two ends. CDR3 loop: CASSLVRPPGPYNEQFF. CDR3 DNA: TGTGCCAGCAGTTTAGTTAGACCCCCTGGCCCCTACAATGAGCAGTTCTTC.